These T cell receptor beta chains were read from a single sample in a study of Ad26.COV2.S vaccination and SARS-CoV-2 variants. Some clones are missing from TCRdb's copy, which holds only in-frame ones; the method was immunoSEQ multiplex PCR. Of about 350,000 clones listed, roughly 87% are singletons. The sequences come from peripheral blood, collected in a trial of Ad26.COV2.S vaccine versus placebo. The receptor set was obtained from a person aged 18 to 59 who received the Ad26.COV2.S COVID-19 vaccine or a placebo. Each CDR3 is given with its conserved first and last residue. The D gene is left open where the match is weak. Clone size is stated in some rows and not others, as once, few, many or a class when expanded.

TRBV5-1,TRBD1,-,14,TRBJ1-1,CASSPGQVNTEAFF,TGCGCCAGCAGCCCTGGACAGGTTAACACTGAAGCTTTCTTT
TRBV11-2,-,-,15,TRBJ2-2,CASSPPQVKAGELFF,TGTGCCAGCAGCCCCCCCCAGGTTAAGGCCGGGGAGCTGTTTTTT
TRBV6-5,-,-,13,TRBJ1-2,CASSRGTEYGYTF,TGTGCCAGCAGCAGAGGGACGGAATATGGCTACACCTTC
TRBV5-1,TRBD2,-,15,TRBJ2-1,CASSSGLADYNEQFF,TGCGCCAGCAGCTCGGGACTAGCAGACTACAATGAGCAGTTCTTC
TRBV4-2,-,few,16,TRBJ2-7,CASSQDGDGGSYEQYF,TGTGCCAGCAGCCAAGATGGAGACGGGGGCTCCTACGAGCAGTACTTC
TRBV19,-,-,14,TRBJ1-1,CASSIPGHETEAFF,TGTGCCAGTAGTATACCGGGCCATGAGACTGAAGCTTTCTTT
TRBV3-1/TRBV3-2,-,once,14,TRBJ1-4,CASSHAGIGEKLFF,TGTGCCAGCAGCCATGCAGGGATAGGAGAAAAACTGTTTTTT
TRBV7-6,TRBD1,-,15,TRBJ1-2,CASSPGQGADYGYTF,TGTGCCAGCAGCCCGGGACAGGGGGCGGACTATGGCTACACCTTC
TRBV2,-,-,13,TRBJ1-1,CASKQQMNTEAFF,TGTGCCAGCAAGCAGCAGATGAACACTGAAGCTTTCTTT
TRBV7-9,-,few,14,TRBJ2-7,CASSLGGLGMEQYF,TGTGCCAGCAGCTTAGGGGGGTTAGGGATGGAGCAGTACTTC
TRBV19,-,-,15,TRBJ1-6,CASSIDRGADSPLHF,TGTGCCAGTAGTATAGATCGAGGGGCAGATTCACCCCTCCACTTT
TRBV24-1,-,-,14,TRBJ2-1,CATSGTGSYNEQFF,TGTGCCACCAGTGGTACAGGGTCCTACAATGAGCAGTTCTTC
TRBV30,TRBD2,few,17,TRBJ2-7,CAWSPNKGGAISLEQYF,TGTGCCTGGAGCCCTAATAAGGGAGGGGCAATTTCCCTCGAGCAGTACTTC
TRBV30,TRBD1,-,17,TRBJ2-7,CAWSDPHRTGRHYEQYF,TGTGCCTGGAGTGACCCACACCGGACAGGGCGGCACTACGAGCAGTACTTC
TRBV27,TRBD1,-,15,TRBJ2-7,CASSSDGQVGYEQYF,TGTGCCAGCAGTTCTGACGGACAGGTGGGCTACGAGCAGTACTTC
TRBV30,TRBD1,once,15,TRBJ1-2,CAWSPVRTGAYGYTF,TGTGCCTGGAGCCCCGTCAGGACAGGGGCCTATGGCTACACCTTC
TRBV19,-,-,13,TRBJ1-2,CASSMGQTYGYTF,TGTGCCAGTAGTATGGGCCAAACCTATGGCTACACCTTC
TRBV27,TRBD1,-,16,TRBJ1-2,CASSRGTGGRGYGYTF,TGTGCCAGCAGCAGGGGGACAGGGGGCCGAGGCTATGGCTACACCTTC
TRBV7-6,-,-,13,TRBJ1-2,CASSPAGGYGYTF,TGTGCCAGCAGCCCCGCCGGGGGCTATGGCTACACCTTC
TRBV11-2,-,once,15,TRBJ1-6,CASSLSGARNSPLHF,TGTGCCAGCAGCTTATCGGGGGCCCGTAATTCACCCCTCCACTTT
TRBV6-5,TRBD2,-,14,TRBJ2-3,CASSLAGVTDTQYF,TGTGCCAGCAGTTTGGCGGGGGTCACAGATACGCAGTATTTT
TRBV3-1/TRBV3-2,-,few,14,TRBJ1-5,CASSQAPGNQPQHF,TGTGCCAGCAGCCAAGCCCCCGGGAATCAGCCCCAGCATTTT
TRBV6-5,-,-,14,TRBJ1-4,CASSYGRSSEKLFF,TGTGCCAGCAGTTACGGGAGATCCAGTGAAAAACTGTTTTTT
TRBV9,-,once,14,TRBJ2-3,CAAHQGGITDTQYF,TGTGCGGCCCACCAGGGTGGTATTACAGATACGCAGTATTTT
TRBV5-1,TRBD1,-,15,TRBJ1-1,CASSLTGSGNTEAFF,TGCGCCAGCAGTCTGACAGGGTCCGGAAACACTGAAGCTTTCTTT
TRBV3-1/TRBV3-2,-,-,11,TRBJ2-7,CASSHSYEQYF,TGTGCCAGCAGCCACTCCTACGAGCAGTACTTC
TRBV7-8,TRBD1,-,16,TRBJ2-1,CASSPTPGQGSNEQFF,TGTGCCAGCAGTCCCACTCCGGGACAGGGGAGTAATGAGCAGTTCTTC
TRBV28,-,-,15,TRBJ2-5,CASSLLRALQETQYF,TGTGCCAGCAGTTTATTAAGGGCGCTACAAGAGACCCAGTACTTC
TRBV9,TRBD1,-,14,TRBJ2-7,CASSVGTGTYEQYF,TGTGCCAGCAGCGTAGGGACAGGAACCTACGAGCAGTACTTC
TRBV5-1,-,-,14,TRBJ1-1,CASSLKGSGTEAFF,TGCGCCAGCAGCTTGAAAGGGAGCGGCACTGAAGCTTTCTTT
TRBV30,TRBD2,-,17,TRBJ2-1,CAWSVYSSGGPTMRQFF,TGTGCCTGGAGTGTCTACTCTAGCGGGGGGCCTACCATGAGGCAGTTCTTC
TRBV9,TRBD2,few,16,TRBJ2-1,CASSEGTSGGGYEQFF,TGTGCCAGCAGCGAAGGGACTAGCGGGGGAGGCTATGAGCAGTTCTTC
TRBV3-1/TRBV3-2,-,-,14,TRBJ1-1,CASSLGGSATEAFF,TGTGCCAGCTCCCTGGGGGGGTCCGCCACTGAAGCTTTCTTT
TRBV13,-,-,15,TRBJ2-7,CASSLGAASSYEQYF,TGTGCCAGCAGCTTAGGGGCAGCCTCCTCCTACGAGCAGTACTTC
TRBV7-2,-,-,14,TRBJ1-5,CASSPYEGRQPQHF,TGTGCCAGCAGCCCCTATGAGGGGCGACAGCCCCAGCATTTT
TRBV30,TRBD1,once,16,TRBJ1-5,CAWSIRTGGSNQPQHF,TGTGCCTGGAGTATAAGGACAGGGGGAAGCAATCAGCCCCAGCATTTT
TRBV4-2,-,few,15,TRBJ1-5,CASSQYRVGNQPQHF,TGTGCCAGCAGCCAGTACAGGGTTGGCAATCAGCCCCAGCATTTT
TRBV11-2,TRBD1,-,13,TRBJ2-7,CASSFPGGNEQYF,TGTGCCAGCAGCTTTCCAGGGGGCAACGAGCAGTACTTC
TRBV5-1,-,-,15,TRBJ1-1,CASSYKQGPNTEAFF,TGCGCCAGCAGCTACAAACAGGGACCGAACACTGAAGCTTTCTTT
TRBV18,-,-,15,TRBJ1-6,CASSWGQGDNSPLHF,TGTGCCAGCTCATGGGGGCAGGGCGATAATTCACCCCTCCACTTT
TRBV6-5,-,-,13,TRBJ2-7,CASKPGSSYEQYF,TGTGCCAGCAAGCCGGGAAGCTCCTACGAGCAGTACTTC
TRBV6-1,-,-,14,TRBJ1-5,CASSDGGGRQPQHF,TGTGCCAGCAGTGACGGGGGGGGCCGGCAGCCCCAGCATTTT
TRBV30,-,-,14,TRBJ2-2,CAWRAGTNTGELFF,TGTGCCTGGAGGGCGGGGACGAACACCGGGGAGCTGTTTTTT
TRBV6-5,TRBD2,-,15,TRBJ2-1,CASSRSGGSYNEQFF,TGTGCCAGCAGCCGTAGCGGGGGCTCCTACAATGAGCAGTTCTTC
TRBV6-2/TRBV6-3,-,once,13,TRBJ1-3,CASSSSRGNTIYF,TGTGCCAGCAGTTCAAGTCGGGGAAACACCATATATTTT
TRBV6-5,TRBD1,-,14,TRBJ2-7,CASSTGTGTYEQYF,TGTGCCAGCAGTACCGGGACAGGGACCTACGAGCAGTACTTC
TRBV11-3,-,-,13,TRBJ1-1,CASGRAGNTEAFF,TGTGCCAGCGGTCGGGCAGGGAACACTGAAGCTTTCTTT
TRBV18,TRBD1,-,16,TRBJ2-7,CASSPLTGTLSYEQYF,TGTGCCAGCTCACCGCTGACAGGGACCCTCTCCTACGAGCAGTACTTC
TRBV6-5,-,-,13,TRBJ2-1,CASSRTNFDEQFF,TGTGCCAGCAGTAGGACTAACTTTGATGAGCAGTTCTTC
TRBV30,-,-,11,TRBJ1-2,CAWGRDNGYTF,TGTGCCTGGGGGAGAGATAATGGCTACACCTTC
TRBV30,-,-,12,TRBJ1-1,CATESSKGEAFF,TGTGCCACTGAGTCGTCGAAGGGGGAAGCTTTCTTT
TRBV7-9,-,few,13,TRBJ1-6,CASSRTGGSPLHF,TGTGCCAGCAGCCGTACTGGGGGATCACCCCTCCACTTT
TRBV20-1,-,-,11,TRBJ2-5,CSARDRETQYF,TGCAGTGCTAGAGATCGGGAGACCCAGTACTTC
TRBV9,-,-,16,TRBJ2-3,CASSVGLGLPPDTQYF,TGTGCCAGCAGCGTAGGTCTAGGGCTACCTCCAGATACGCAGTATTTT
TRBV2,-,once,13,TRBJ2-6,CAARSSGANVLTF,TGTGCGGCGAGGAGCTCTGGGGCCAACGTCCTGACTTTC